The rows below give T cell receptor beta chains drawn from one sample of a study of identical twins. TCRdb processed the 5' RACE reads anew with MiXCR; each CDR3 protein has one entry. Here the sample spans around 570,000 distinct CDR3 sequences, just under 10% being singletons. These same data were also listed under a study on yellow fever vaccine responses in identical twins.

Sequenced sample: PBMCs. These receptors all stem from a woman under 30 in good health. The CDR3 runs from the conserved cysteine through the conserved F or W. D genes are given only for firm matches. Only part of the rows carry a size: once, few, many, or a class if the clone is expanded.

size: .; V: TRBV20-1; D: .; J: TRBJ1-2; CDR3: CSARAPSPDGYGYTF; DNA: TGCAGTGCTAGAGCTCCCTCCCCGGATGGCTATGGCTACACCTTC
size: many; V: TRBV5-1; D: .; J: TRBJ2-7; CDR3: CASSPDSPYEQYF; DNA: TGCGCCAGCAGCCCGGACAGCCCCTACGAGCAGTACTTC
size: many; V: TRBV10-3; D: .; J: TRBJ1-4; CDR3: CAISESTGRQKNEKLFF; DNA: TGTGCCATCAGTGAGTCGACGGGGCGACAGAAAAATGAAAAACTGTTTTTT
size: .; V: TRBV27; D: .; J: TRBJ2-7; CDR3: CASSSTSTGSYEQYF; DNA: TGTGCCAGCAGCTCCACCTCGACAGGATCCTACGAGCAGTACTTC
size: many; V: TRBV5-6; D: TRBD2; J: TRBJ2-3; CDR3: CASSPGTSATRTDTQYF; DNA: TGTGCCAGCAGCCCGGGGACTAGCGCAACTAGGACAGATACGCAGTATTTT
size: few; V: TRBV28; D: .; J: TRBJ2-7; CDR3: CASSLSGHSGVGSYEQYF; DNA: TGTGCCAGCAGTTTATCGGGACACTCGGGAGTTGGGTCCTACGAGCAGTACTTC
size: many; V: TRBV3-1; D: .; J: TRBJ2-7; CDR3: CASSQDLGRVGEQYF; DNA: TGTGCCAGCAGCCAAGATCTGGGCAGGGTAGGCGAGCAGTACTTC
size: many; V: TRBV4-1; D: TRBD1; J: TRBJ2-2; CDR3: CASSGWGQGANTGELFF; DNA: TGCGCCAGCAGCGGATGGGGACAGGGGGCGAACACCGGGGAGCTGTTTTTT
size: few; V: TRBV19; D: .; J: TRBJ2-1; CDR3: CASSVSYNEQFF; DNA: TGTGCCAGTAGTGTGTCCTACAATGAGCAGTTCTTC
size: once; V: TRBV3-1; D: TRBD2; J: TRBJ2-3; CDR3: CASSPLAGGRRYF; DNA: TGTGCCAGCAGCCCATTAGCGGGAGGGAGACGGTATTTT
size: few; V: TRBV4-3; D: .; J: TRBJ2-7; CDR3: CASSQDIGGVAYEQYF; DNA: TGCGCCAGCAGCCAAGATATCGGAGGGGTCGCCTACGAGCAGTACTTC
size: many; V: TRBV5-6; D: .; J: TRBJ2-1; CDR3: CASSLLPMDEQFF; DNA: TGTGCCAGCAGCCTACTGCCCATGGATGAGCAGTTCTTC
size: .; V: TRBV28; D: TRBD2; J: TRBJ2-5; CDR3: CASSFGSSGTQETQYF; DNA: TGTGCCAGCAGTTTCGGGTCTAGCGGGACCCAAGAGACCCAGTACTTC
size: .; V: TRBV5-1; D: TRBD1; J: TRBJ2-5; CDR3: CSSSATGNLETQYF; DNA: TGCTCCAGCAGCGCGACAGGGAATCTCGAGACCCAGTACTTC